This TCR beta chain stems from a study of blood T cell repertoires in COVID-19. V lost 0 bases, J lost 3 bases, and 7 bases stayed unmatched. This CDR3 has 18 residues. Germline loops: CDR1 MNHNS, CDR2 SASEGT. Sequenced by immunoSEQ multiplex PCR; TCRdb stores in-frame clones only, minus some. In the table there are some 250,000 clones, 60% to 75% of which are singletons. Source material: peripheral blood. The gene calls are TRBV6-1 and TRBJ2-1; 11 nucleotides agree with TRBD2. This clonotype was obtained from a woman of 80 years or more with acute or convalescent COVID-19. CDR3 in DNA: TGTGCCAGCAGTGAAGCGTCGGTAGCGGGAGGGTACTACAATGAGCAGTTCTTC. Translation gives CASSEASVAGGYYNEQFF.